Listed below are T cell receptor beta chains from one sample, sequenced in a study of cytomegalovirus exposure and HLA in healthy donors. Assay used: immunoSEQ multiplex PCR; TCRdb lists only in-frame clones, some missing. The sample contains 95,000 to 150,000 clones, around 72% of which appear only once. Material: PBMCs. The origin of the receptors is a man aged 25 to 40 in good health and CMV-seronegative. CDR3s include the opening cysteine and the closing phenylalanine or tryptophan. A D gene is named only where the DNA matches it firmly. Part of the rows lack a size; the others show once, few, many or a class for expanded clones.

DNA | CDR3 | D | size | J | V
TGTGCCAGCAGTTTATCGGGGCGACAGGGCTACGAGCAGTACTTC | CASSLSGRQGYEQYF | TRBD1 | - | TRBJ2-7 | TRBV27
TGCGCCAGCAGCCCGAACTTGGGCGGGGTCTACGAGCAGTACTTC | CASSPNLGGVYEQYF | - | - | TRBJ2-7 | TRBV5-1
TGTGCCAGCAGTGTTTTTAGTTCCCGACAGTTTCCCAATCAGCCCCAGCATTTT | CASSVFSSRQFPNQPQHF | - | few | TRBJ1-5 | TRBV6-1
TGTGCCAGCAGCCCCACCAGGGTCTCCTACGAGCAGTACTTC | CASSPTRVSYEQYF | - | - | TRBJ2-7 | TRBV11-2
TGTGCCAGCAGCACCTCCCTGGGACTAGCGGGCTCCAATGAGCAGTTCTTC | CASSTSLGLAGSNEQFF | TRBD2 | - | TRBJ2-1 | TRBV9
TGCGCCAGCAGTGAGGCCCGACTAGCGGGGGCCTCAACAGATACGCAGTATTTT | CASSEARLAGASTDTQYF | TRBD2 | - | TRBJ2-3 | TRBV10-2
TGTGCCAGCAGCTTACCGGGCGGGGGGGCCGGGAATACGCAGTATTTT | CASSLPGGGAGNTQYF | TRBD2 | few | TRBJ2-3 | TRBV13
TGCGCCACCCGATATACTAGCGGGGGGGATACGCAGTATTTT | CATRYTSGGDTQYF | TRBD2 | - | TRBJ2-3 | TRBV5-1
TGTGCCAGCAGCTTAGGCGGGGTGGAAGGCAATTCACCCCTCCACTTT | CASSLGGVEGNSPLHF | - | - | TRBJ1-6 | TRBV7-9
TGTGCCAGCAGTTCTCCGGGATTAACGGGGGGAAATCAGCCCCAGCATTTT | CASSSPGLTGGNQPQHF | - | - | TRBJ1-5 | TRBV28
TGTGCCAGCAGCGTCGGGACAGGGGAAGGCTACGAGCAGTACTTC | CASSVGTGEGYEQYF | TRBD1 | - | TRBJ2-7 | TRBV7-3
TGTGCCAGCAGTTTAGTGGGGGGTTCCTACGAGCAGTACTTC | CASSLVGGSYEQYF | - | few | TRBJ2-7 | TRBV27
TGTGCCAGCAGCGACCCCCGGACTAGCGGGGAGGACGAGCAGTACTTC | CASSDPRTSGEDEQYF | TRBD2 | - | TRBJ2-7 | TRBV11-3
TGTGCCAGCTCACCAGGGACAGCCATTGCTAACTATGGCTACACCTTC | CASSPGTAIANYGYTF | TRBD1 | - | TRBJ1-2 | TRBV18
TGTGCCAGCAGTGACGTCCCCCCCGGCGGGGTAGGAGAGACCCAGTACTTC | CASSDVPPGGVGETQYF | - | - | TRBJ2-5 | TRBV6-1
TGTGCCAGCAGCATAGGGGTTACTGGGGCCAACGTCCTGACTTTC | CASSIGVTGANVLTF | - | - | TRBJ2-6 | TRBV5-6
TGTGCCAGCAGCCTGGGACAGGCTAACACTGAAGCTTTCTTT | CASSLGQANTEAFF | TRBD1 | once | TRBJ1-1 | TRBV11-3
TGTGCCAGCACCGCTGAGGCCACCGGGGAGCTGTTTTTT | CASTAEATGELFF | - | - | TRBJ2-2 | TRBV7-3
TGTGCCAGTAGTATATCAAATCGGTACAGTGAAAAACTGTTTTTT | CASSISNRYSEKLFF | - | - | TRBJ1-4 | TRBV19
TGTGCCAGCAGCCCCTCCGCGGGATCCGAGCAGTACTTC | CASSPSAGSEQYF | - | - | TRBJ2-7 | TRBV7-2
TGCGCCAGCAGCCAAGATGAGGCAGGGGCCTGGCCCCTCCACTTT | CASSQDEAGAWPLHF | - | once | TRBJ1-6 | TRBV4-3
TGCGCCAGCAGTCAATCCGGGGGGACAGGGGGAGATATGAACACTGAAGCTTTCTTT | CASSQSGGTGGDMNTEAFF | TRBD1 | few | TRBJ1-1 | TRBV23-1
TGTGCCAGCAGTCACAGGGGGGACTATGGCTACACCTTC | CASSHRGDYGYTF | TRBD1 | - | TRBJ1-2 | TRBV6-1
TGTGCCAGCAGTTTAGTGTCAGGGAGGAACGAGCAGTACTTC | CASSLVSGRNEQYF | - | - | TRBJ2-7 | TRBV28
TGTGCCAGCAGACTCCCGACAGGGGGCATAACAGATACGCAGTATTTT | CASRLPTGGITDTQYF | TRBD1 | - | TRBJ2-3 | TRBV6-6
TGTGCCAGCAGCTTTTTCCCCGGGGGGGCCGGGGAGCTGTTTTTT | CASSFFPGGAGELFF | TRBD2 | - | TRBJ2-2 | TRBV13
TGTGCCAGCAGCGTAGAGGAGAGTCCGACCGGGGAGCTGTTTTTT | CASSVEESPTGELFF | - | - | TRBJ2-2 | TRBV9
TGTGCCAGGTCTGGCCGGGTTTGGGTCAATCAGCCCCAGCATTTT | CARSGRVWVNQPQHF | - | - | TRBJ1-5 | TRBV25-1
TGTGCCTGGAGTGTACGGGGGAGCGAGCAGTACTTC | CAWSVRGSEQYF | - | - | TRBJ2-7 | TRBV30
TGTGCCAGCAGTTCTCCCCCCGGGAGGAACACTGAAGCTTTCTTT | CASSSPPGRNTEAFF | - | - | TRBJ1-1 | TRBV27
TGTGCCAGTACGGACAGGGGGGAGTCACCCCTCCACTTT | CASTDRGESPLHF | TRBD1 | few | TRBJ1-6 | TRBV19
TGTGCCAGCAGTTTAACTAGCGGGACAGATACGCAGTATTTT | CASSLTSGTDTQYF | TRBD2 | - | TRBJ2-3 | TRBV27
TGTGCCAGCAGCTTATCGTTGACAGGGCCCACAGAAGCTTTCTTT | CASSLSLTGPTEAFF | TRBD1 | few | TRBJ1-1 | TRBV7-2
TGTGCCAGCAACTTAGGGGGGGGGAGGGCCCATGAGCAGTTCTTC | CASNLGGGRAHEQFF | - | - | TRBJ2-1 | TRBV2
TGTGCCAGCTCAGCGACTAGCGGGGAAGAGACCCAGTACTTC | CASSATSGEETQYF | TRBD2 | - | TRBJ2-5 | TRBV18
TGCAGCGTTCTGTCGGACGAGCAGTACTTC | CSVLSDEQYF | - | - | TRBJ2-7 | TRBV29-1
TGTGCCAGCAGAAAAAGCGGGGGTTCAGATACGCAGTATTTT | CASRKSGGSDTQYF | TRBD2 | - | TRBJ2-3 | TRBV7-9
TGTGCCAGTAGTCGGCGGGGGGGCCTTGGCACCGGGGAGCTGTTTTTT | CASSRRGGLGTGELFF | TRBD2 | - | TRBJ2-2 | TRBV19
TGCGCCAGCAGCTGGACGGGGTCGGCCGGGGAGCTGTTTTTT | CASSWTGSAGELFF | - | - | TRBJ2-2 | TRBV5-1
TGTGCCAGCAGCTTATTAAATGGCTACACCTTC | CASSLLNGYTF | - | - | TRBJ1-2 | TRBV5-4
TGTGCCAGCAGCTTAGCCTCGGTGAACACTGAAGCTTTCTTT | CASSLASVNTEAFF | - | - | TRBJ1-1 | TRBV7-9
TGTGCCAGCAGTTACTCCGAGGGGGAAGCCGAGCAGTACTTC | CASSYSEGEAEQYF | - | - | TRBJ2-7 | TRBV6-5
TGTGCCAGTAGTATAAGGACAGGGGACGGCTACACCTTC | CASSIRTGDGYTF | TRBD1 | - | TRBJ1-2 | TRBV19
TGTGCCAGCAGCTTGGTTTTTACAGGGTGGGAATATAGCCAAGAGACCCAGTACTTC | CASSLVFTGWEYSQETQYF | - | once | TRBJ2-5 | TRBV5-6
TGTGCCAGCAGCGTAACGGGTGGCAATCAGCCCCAGCATTTT | CASSVTGGNQPQHF | - | - | TRBJ1-5 | TRBV9
TGTGCCAGCAGCCAAGAATATCCGCCAGGGGAGACCCAGTACTTC | CASSQEYPPGETQYF | - | - | TRBJ2-5 | TRBV4-2
TGTGCCAGCAGCCGTTATAAAGGACAGGGTACAGATACGCAGTATTTT | CASSRYKGQGTDTQYF | TRBD1 | - | TRBJ2-3 | TRBV7-9
TGTGCCAGCAGTGAACTACGGGGGAGGTCACCCCTCCACTTT | CASSELRGRSPLHF | - | once | TRBJ1-6 | TRBV28
TGTGCCAGCAGCACCGACAGGGGAGATGGCTACACCTTC | CASSTDRGDGYTF | TRBD1 | - | TRBJ1-2 | TRBV7-2